Detailed here is one TCR beta chain. This sample is drawn from a study of blood T cell repertoires in COVID-19. V lost 5 bases to trimming and J lost 0 bases, with 15 bases between them. CDR3 length: 16 residues. Per the germline V gene, CDR1 is SGHVS and CDR2 is FQNEAQ. Methods used by the authors: Cell counts per sample came from amplifying reference gene primers. Profiling relied on immunoSEQ multiplex PCR, and the TCRdb table lists in-frame clones only, not all of them. V and J calls and clone size are as listed in that table; D and trimming were resolved from the DNA. The sample includes roughly 80,000 clones, under 85% of them seen just once.

The specimen sequenced was peripheral blood. V gene TRBV7-8 combines with J gene TRBJ2-3, with a possible D match to TRBD1 (6 bases). This TCR came from a woman older than 75 with acute or convalescent COVID-19. The DNA for the CDR3 is TGTGCCAGCAGCACTAGACCGGGACAAAGCACAGATACGCAGTATTTT. Encoded protein: CASSTRPGQSTDTQYF.